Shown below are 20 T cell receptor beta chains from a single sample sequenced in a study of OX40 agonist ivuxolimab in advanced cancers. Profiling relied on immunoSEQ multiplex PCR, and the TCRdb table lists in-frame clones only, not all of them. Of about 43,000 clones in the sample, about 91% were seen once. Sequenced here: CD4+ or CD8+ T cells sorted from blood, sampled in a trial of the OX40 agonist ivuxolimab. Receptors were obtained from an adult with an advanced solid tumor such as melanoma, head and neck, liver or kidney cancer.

For the CDR3, the DNA is TGTGCCTGGAAGAGGGTTTGGGATTCACCCCTCCACTTT. It codes for CAWKRVWDSPLHF. This rearrangement joins TRBV30 to TRBJ1-6; D call uncertain. The germline V gene has CDR1 GTSNPN and CDR2 SVGIG (reference sequence). Trimming took 4 bases from V and 8 from J, leaving 12 bases between them. CDR3 size: 13 residues.

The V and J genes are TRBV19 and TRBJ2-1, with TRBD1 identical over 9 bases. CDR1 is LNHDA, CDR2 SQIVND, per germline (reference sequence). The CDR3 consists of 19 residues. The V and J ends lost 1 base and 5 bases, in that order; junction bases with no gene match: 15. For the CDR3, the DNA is TGTGCCAGTAGTATAGGTCATCAGTGGGACAGGGTTAAGAACAATGAGCAGTTCTTC. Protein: CASSIGHQWDRVKNNEQFF.

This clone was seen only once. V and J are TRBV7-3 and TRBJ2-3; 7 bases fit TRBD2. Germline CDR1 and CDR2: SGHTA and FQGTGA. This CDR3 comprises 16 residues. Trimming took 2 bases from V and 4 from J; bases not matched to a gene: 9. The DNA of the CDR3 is TGTGCCAGCAGCTTAGGGGTAACTAGCGCGGCAGATACGCAGTATTTT. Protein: CASSLGVTSAADTQYF.

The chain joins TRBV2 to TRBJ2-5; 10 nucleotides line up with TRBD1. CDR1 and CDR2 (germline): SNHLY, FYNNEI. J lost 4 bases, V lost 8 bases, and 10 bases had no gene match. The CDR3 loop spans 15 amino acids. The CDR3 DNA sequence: TGTGCCAGCGAAATCGGGACAGGGGTCCGAGAGACCCAGTACTTC. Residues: CASEIGTGVRETQYF.

CDR3 region: CATSRGTETYEQYF. The CDR3 bases are TGTGCCACCAGCAGAGGGACGGAAACCTACGAGCAGTACTTC. V and J are TRBV15 and TRBJ2-7, with no clear D. The V end lost 1 base, the J end lost 2 bases, and 9 bases lay between the germline ends. CDR3 size: 14 residues. Germline V CDR1 and CDR2: LNHNV, YYDKDF (reference sequence). Full variable domain (missing parts from reference TRBV15 and TRBJ2-7): DAMVIQNPRYQVTQFGKPVTLSCSQTLNHNVMYWYQQKSSQAPKLLFHYYDKDFNNEADTPDNFQSRRPNTSFCFLDIRSPGLGDTAMYLCATSRGTETYEQYFGPGTRLTVT.

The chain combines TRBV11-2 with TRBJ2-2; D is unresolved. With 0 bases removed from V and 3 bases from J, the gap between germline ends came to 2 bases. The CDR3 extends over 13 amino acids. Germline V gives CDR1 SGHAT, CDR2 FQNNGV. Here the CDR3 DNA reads TGTGCCAGCAGCTTAGAGGACACCGGGGAGCTGTTTTTT. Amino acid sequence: CASSLEDTGELFF.

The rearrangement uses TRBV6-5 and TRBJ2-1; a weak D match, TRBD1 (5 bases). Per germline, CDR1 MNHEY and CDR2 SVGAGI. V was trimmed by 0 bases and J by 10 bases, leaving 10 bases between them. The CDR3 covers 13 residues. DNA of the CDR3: TGTGCCAGCAGTTACTCGGCTGGGGCCGAGCAGTTCTTC. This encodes CASSYSAGAEQFF.

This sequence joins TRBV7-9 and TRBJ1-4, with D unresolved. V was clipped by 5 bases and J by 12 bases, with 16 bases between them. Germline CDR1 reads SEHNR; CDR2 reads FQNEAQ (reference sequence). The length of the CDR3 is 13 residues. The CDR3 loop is CASSPPYPAELFF. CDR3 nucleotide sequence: TGTGCCAGCAGCCCCCCTTACCCGGCGGAACTGTTTTTT.

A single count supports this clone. CDR3 sequence (DNA): TGTGCCAGCAGCCCCCCTACAGGGAACACTGAAGCTTTCTTT. Its translation is CASSPPTGNTEAFF. The chain combines TRBV7-9 with TRBJ1-1, with a tentative D call TRBD1 (5 bases). In germline, CDR1 is SEHNR, CDR2 FQNEAQ (reference sequence). Trimming removed 5 bases at V and 1 base at J, with 11 bases between. The length of the CDR3 is 14 residues. The entire variable domain, with the rest obtained from reference TRBV7-9 and TRBJ1-1, is as follows: DTGVSQNPRHKITKRGQNVTFRCDPISEHNRLYWYRQTLGQGPEFLTYFQNEAQLEKSRLLSDRFSAERPKGSFSTLEIQRTEQGDSAMYLCASSPPTGNTEAFFGQGTRLTVV.

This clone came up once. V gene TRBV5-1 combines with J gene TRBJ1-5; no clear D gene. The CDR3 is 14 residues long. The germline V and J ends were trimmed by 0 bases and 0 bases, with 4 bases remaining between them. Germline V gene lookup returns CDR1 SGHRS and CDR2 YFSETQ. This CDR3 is CASSLGNSNQPQHF. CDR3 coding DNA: TGCGCCAGCAGCTTGGGAAATAGCAATCAGCCCCAGCATTTT.

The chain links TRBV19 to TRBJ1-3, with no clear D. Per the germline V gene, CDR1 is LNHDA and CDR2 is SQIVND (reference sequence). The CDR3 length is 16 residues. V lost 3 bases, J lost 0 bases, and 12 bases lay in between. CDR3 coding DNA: TGTGCCAGTAGTATGGACCGGGCGAGCTCTGGAAACACCATATATTTT. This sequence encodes CASSMDRASSGNTIYF.

CDR3 in amino acids: CASSQGGNYEQYF. For the CDR3, the DNA is TGTGCCAGCAGCCAAGGGGGGAACTACGAGCAGTACTTC. The chain is built from TRBV4-2 and TRBJ2-7, with D perhaps being TRBD1 or TRBD2 (5 bases each). V dropped 1 base and J dropped 3 bases, with 7 bases sitting between them. The CDR3 has 13 amino acids. The V gene's germline CDR1 is LGHNA and CDR2 YNFKEQ.

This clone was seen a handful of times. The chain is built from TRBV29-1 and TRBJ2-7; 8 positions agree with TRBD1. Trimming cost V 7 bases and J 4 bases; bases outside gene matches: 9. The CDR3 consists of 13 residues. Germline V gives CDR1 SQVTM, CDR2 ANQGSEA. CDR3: CSAQDRAGYEQYF. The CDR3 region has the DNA TGCAGCGCCCAGGACAGGGCGGGTTACGAGCAGTACTTC.

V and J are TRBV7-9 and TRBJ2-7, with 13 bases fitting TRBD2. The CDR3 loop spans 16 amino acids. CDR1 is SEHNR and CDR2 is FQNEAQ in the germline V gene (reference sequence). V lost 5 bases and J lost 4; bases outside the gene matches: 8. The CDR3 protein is CASSLTSGRRRYEQYF. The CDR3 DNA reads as TGTGCCAGCAGCCTGACTAGCGGGAGGAGGCGGTACGAGCAGTACTTC.

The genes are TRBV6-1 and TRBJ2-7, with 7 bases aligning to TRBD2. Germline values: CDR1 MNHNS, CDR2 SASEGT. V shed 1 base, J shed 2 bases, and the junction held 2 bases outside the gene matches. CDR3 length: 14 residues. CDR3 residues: CASSEGGSTYEQYF. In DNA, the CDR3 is TGTGCCAGCAGTGAAGGCGGGAGTACCTACGAGCAGTACTTC.

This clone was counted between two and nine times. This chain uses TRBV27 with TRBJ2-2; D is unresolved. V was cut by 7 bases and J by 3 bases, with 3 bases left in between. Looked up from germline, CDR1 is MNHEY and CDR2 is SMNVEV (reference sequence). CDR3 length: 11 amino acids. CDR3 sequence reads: CASTHTGELFF. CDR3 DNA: TGTGCCAGCACACACACCGGGGAGCTGTTTTTT.

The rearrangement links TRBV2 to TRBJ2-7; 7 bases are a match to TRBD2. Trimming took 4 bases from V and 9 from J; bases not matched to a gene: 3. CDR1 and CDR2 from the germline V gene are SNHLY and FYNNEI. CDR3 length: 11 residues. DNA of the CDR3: TGTGCCAGCAGTGTACCGGGGGGGCAGTACTTC. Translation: CASSVPGGQYF.

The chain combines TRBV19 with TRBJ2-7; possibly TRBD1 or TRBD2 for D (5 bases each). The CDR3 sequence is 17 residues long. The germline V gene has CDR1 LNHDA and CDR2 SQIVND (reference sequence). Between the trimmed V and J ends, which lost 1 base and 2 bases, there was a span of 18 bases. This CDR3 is CASSIGDRRGRTYEQYF. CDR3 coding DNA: TGTGCCAGTAGTATAGGCGATAGAAGGGGACGGACCTACGAGCAGTACTTC.

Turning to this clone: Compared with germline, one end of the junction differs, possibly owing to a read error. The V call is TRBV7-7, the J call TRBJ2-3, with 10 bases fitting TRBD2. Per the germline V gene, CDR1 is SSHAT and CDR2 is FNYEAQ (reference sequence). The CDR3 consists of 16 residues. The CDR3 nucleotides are TGTGCTAGCAGCTATTCAGCGGGAGGGAGCACAGATACGCAGTATTTT. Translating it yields CASSYSAGGSTDTQYF.

The CDR3 DNA sequence: TGTGCCAGCAGTGAAGATTCTGGGTCCCCCCAGCCCCAGCATTTT. It codes for CASSEDSGSPQPQHF. The rearrangement joins TRBV6-1 to TRBJ1-5, with D hard to call. Trimming removed 1 base from V and 7 bases from J, with 14 bases in between. The CDR3 contains 15 residues. CDR1 is MNHNS, CDR2 SASEGT, per germline.